The entry that follows covers one T cell receptor (beta chain) sequence. This entry comes from a study of blood T cell repertoires in COVID-19. Germline loops: CDR1 KGHSH, CDR2 LQKENI. The V segment lost 3 bases and the J segment 0 bases; nucleotides outside the gene matches: 1. The CDR3 contains 15 residues. Produced via immunoSEQ multiplex PCR; TCRdb's table is partial and in-frame only. The sample holds around 95,000 clones, roughly 84% seen once. The specimen was peripheral blood. The chain couples TRBV18 to TRBJ1-4, with 7 bases that match TRBD1. The receptor was derived from a man aged 25 to 40 in a cohort sampled during active COVID-19. CDR3 bases: TGTGCCAGCTCACCCGACAGGGCAACTAATGAAAAACTGTTTTTT. It specifies CASSPDRATNEKLFF.